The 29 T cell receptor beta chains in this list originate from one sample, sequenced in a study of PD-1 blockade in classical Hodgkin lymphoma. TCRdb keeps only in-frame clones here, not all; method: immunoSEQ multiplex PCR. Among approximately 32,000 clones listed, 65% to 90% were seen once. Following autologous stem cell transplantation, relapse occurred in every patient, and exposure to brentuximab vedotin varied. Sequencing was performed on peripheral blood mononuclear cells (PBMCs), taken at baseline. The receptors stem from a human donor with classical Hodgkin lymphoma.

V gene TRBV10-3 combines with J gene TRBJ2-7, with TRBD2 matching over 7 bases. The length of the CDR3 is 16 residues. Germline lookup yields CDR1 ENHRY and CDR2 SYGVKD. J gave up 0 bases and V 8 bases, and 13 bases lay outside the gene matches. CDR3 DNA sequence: TGTGCCATCTCCAAATCACTAGCGCCGATCTCCTACGAGCAGTACTTC. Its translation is CAISKSLAPISYEQYF.

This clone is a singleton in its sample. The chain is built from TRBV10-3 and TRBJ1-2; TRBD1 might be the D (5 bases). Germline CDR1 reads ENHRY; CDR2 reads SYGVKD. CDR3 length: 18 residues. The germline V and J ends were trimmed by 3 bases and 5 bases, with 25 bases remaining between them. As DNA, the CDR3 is TGTGCCATCAGTGAAAGTAGTGGGACGGCCAGGATTGGATATGGCTACACCTTC. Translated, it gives CAISESSGTARIGYGYTF.

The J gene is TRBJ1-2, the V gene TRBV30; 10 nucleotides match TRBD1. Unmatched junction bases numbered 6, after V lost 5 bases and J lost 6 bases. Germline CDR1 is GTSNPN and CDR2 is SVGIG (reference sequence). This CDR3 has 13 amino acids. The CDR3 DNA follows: TGTGCCTGGTCCGCGACAGGGGGCGATGGCTACACCTTC. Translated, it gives CAWSATGGDGYTF. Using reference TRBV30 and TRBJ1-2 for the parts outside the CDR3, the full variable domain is SQTIHQWPATLVQPVGSPLSLECTVEGTSNPNLYWYRQAAGRGLQLLFYSVGIGQISSEVPQNLSASRPQDRQFILSSKKLLLSDSGFYLCAWSATGGDGYTFGSGTRLTVV.

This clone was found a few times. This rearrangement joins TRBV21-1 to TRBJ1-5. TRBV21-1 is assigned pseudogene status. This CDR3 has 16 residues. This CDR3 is CASSKEEGRPPKAQHF. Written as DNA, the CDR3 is TGTGCCAGCAGCAAAGAAGAGGGAAGACCGCCCAAGGCCCAGCATTTT.

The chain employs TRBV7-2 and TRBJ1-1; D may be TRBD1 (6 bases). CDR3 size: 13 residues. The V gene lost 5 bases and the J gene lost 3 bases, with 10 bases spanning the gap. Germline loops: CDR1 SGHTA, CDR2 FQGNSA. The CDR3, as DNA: TGTGCCAGCAGCCCAGGGGTGGACACTGAAGCTTTCTTT. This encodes CASSPGVDTEAFF.

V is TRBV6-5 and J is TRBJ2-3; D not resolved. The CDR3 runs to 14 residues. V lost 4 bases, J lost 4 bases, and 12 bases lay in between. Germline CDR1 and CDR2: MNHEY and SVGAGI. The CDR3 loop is CASSLSRVADTQYF. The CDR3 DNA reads TGTGCCAGCAGTTTGTCGCGAGTAGCAGATACGCAGTATTTT.

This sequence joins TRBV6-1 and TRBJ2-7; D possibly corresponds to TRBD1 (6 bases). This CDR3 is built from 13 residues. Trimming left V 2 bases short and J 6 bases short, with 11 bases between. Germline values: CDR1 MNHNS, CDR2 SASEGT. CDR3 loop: CASSELRGGEQYF. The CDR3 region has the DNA TGTGCCAGCAGTGAACTCAGGGGCGGCGAGCAGTACTTC.

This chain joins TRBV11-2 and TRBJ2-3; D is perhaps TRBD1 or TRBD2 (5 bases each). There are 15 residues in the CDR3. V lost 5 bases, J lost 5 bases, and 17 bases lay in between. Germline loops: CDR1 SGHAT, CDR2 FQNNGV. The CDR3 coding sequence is TGTGCCAGCAGCCAATCCGGGGCGAGAGGAGATACGCAGTATTTT. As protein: CASSQSGARGDTQYF. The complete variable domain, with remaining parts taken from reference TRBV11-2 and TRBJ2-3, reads EAGVAQSPRYKIIEKRQSVAFWCNPISGHATLYWYQQILGQGPKLLIQFQNNGVVDDSQLPKDRFSAERLKGVDSTLKIQPAKLEDSAVYLCASSQSGARGDTQYFGPGTRLTVL.

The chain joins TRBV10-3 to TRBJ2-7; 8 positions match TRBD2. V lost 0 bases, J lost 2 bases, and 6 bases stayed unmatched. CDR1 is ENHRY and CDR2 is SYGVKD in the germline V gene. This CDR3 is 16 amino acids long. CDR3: CAISESRGGPAYEQYF. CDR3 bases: TGTGCCATCAGTGAGTCACGCGGGGGGCCAGCCTACGAGCAGTACTTC.

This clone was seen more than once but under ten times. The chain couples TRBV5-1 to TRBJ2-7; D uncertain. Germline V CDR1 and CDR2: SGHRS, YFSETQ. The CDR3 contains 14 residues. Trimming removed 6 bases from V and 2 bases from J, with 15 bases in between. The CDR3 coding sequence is TGCGCCAGCAATAGTGTGGGCCCCACCTACGAGCAGTACTTC. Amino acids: CASNSVGPTYEQYF.

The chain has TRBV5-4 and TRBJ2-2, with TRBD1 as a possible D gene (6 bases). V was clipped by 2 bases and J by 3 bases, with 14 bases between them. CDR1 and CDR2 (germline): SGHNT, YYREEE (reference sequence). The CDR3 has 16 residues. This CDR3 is CASSFFRGSDTGELFF. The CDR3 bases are TGTGCCAGCAGCTTCTTCAGGGGTTCAGACACCGGGGAGCTGTTTTTT.

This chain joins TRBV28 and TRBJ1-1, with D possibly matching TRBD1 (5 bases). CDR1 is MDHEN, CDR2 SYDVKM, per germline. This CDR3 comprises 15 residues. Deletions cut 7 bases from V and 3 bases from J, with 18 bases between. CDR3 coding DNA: TGTGCCAGCACCCGGGGGGATCAGGGATACACTGAAGCTTTCTTT. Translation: CASTRGDQGYTEAFF.

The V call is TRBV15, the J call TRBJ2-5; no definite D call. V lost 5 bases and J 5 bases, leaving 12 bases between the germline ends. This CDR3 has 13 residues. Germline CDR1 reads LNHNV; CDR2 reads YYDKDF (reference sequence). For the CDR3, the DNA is TGTGCCACCAGCTCGGGCCCCGGGGAGACCCAGTACTTC. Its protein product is CATSSGPGETQYF. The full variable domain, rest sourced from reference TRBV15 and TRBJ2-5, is DAMVIQNPRYQVTQFGKPVTLSCSQTLNHNVMYWYQQKSSQAPKLLFHYYDKDFNNEADTPDNFQSRRPNTSFCFLDIRSPGLGDTAMYLCATSSGPGETQYFGPGTRLLVL.

The CDR3 bases are TGTGCCATCAGTGTGGGGGAATTCCAGCCCCAGCATTTT. Its translation is CAISVGEFQPQHF. The chain carries TRBV10-3 and TRBJ1-5; TRBD1 is a possible D gene (5 bases). This CDR3 comprises 13 residues. From germline, CDR1 is ENHRY and CDR2 SYGVKD. V was cut by 4 bases and J by 7 bases, with 11 bases left in between.

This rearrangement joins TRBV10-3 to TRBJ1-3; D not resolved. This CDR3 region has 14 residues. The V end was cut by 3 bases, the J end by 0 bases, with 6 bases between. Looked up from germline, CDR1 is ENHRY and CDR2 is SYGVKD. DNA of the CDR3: TGTGCCATCAGTGACATCCGCTCTGGAAACACCATATATTTT. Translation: CAISDIRSGNTIYF.

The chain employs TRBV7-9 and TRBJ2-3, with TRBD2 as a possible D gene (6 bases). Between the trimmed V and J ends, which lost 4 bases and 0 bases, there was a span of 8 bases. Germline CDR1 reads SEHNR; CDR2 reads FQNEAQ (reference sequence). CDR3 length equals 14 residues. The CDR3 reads CASSSSGSTDTQYF. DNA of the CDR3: TGTGCCAGCAGCTCCAGCGGGAGCACAGATACGCAGTATTTT.

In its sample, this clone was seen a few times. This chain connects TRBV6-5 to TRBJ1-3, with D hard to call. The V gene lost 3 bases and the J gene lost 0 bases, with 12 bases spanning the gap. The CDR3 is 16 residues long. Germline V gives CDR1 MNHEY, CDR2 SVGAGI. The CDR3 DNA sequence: TGTGCCAGCAGTTATATCGGGGAGAGCTCTGGAAACACCATATATTTT. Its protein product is CASSYIGESSGNTIYF.

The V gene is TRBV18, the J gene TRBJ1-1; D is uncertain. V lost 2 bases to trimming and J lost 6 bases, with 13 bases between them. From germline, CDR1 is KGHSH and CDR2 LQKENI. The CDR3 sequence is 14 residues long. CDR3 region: CASSPSEGVAEAFF. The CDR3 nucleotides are TGTGCCAGCTCACCATCAGAGGGTGTCGCTGAAGCTTTCTTT.

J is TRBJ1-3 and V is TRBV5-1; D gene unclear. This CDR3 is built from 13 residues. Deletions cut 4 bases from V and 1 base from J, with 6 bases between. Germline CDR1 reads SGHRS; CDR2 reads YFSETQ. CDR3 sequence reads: CASSDTSGNTIYF. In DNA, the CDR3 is TGCGCCAGCAGCGACACGTCTGGAAACACCATATATTTT.

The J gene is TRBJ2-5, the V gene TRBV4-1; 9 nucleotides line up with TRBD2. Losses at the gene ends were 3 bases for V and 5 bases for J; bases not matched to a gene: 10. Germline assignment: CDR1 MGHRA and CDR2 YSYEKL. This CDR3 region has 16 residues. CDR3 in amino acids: CASSQTAGTSLETQYF. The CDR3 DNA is TGCGCCAGCAGCCAGACCGCCGGGACTAGCTTGGAGACCCAGTACTTC.

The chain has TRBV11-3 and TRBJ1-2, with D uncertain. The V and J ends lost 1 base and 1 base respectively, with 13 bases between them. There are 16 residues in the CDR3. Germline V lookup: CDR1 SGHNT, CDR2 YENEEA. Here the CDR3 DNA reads TGTGCCAGCAGCTTAGCCTCAACCGGGAGTAACTATGGCTACACCTTC. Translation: CASSLASTGSNYGYTF.

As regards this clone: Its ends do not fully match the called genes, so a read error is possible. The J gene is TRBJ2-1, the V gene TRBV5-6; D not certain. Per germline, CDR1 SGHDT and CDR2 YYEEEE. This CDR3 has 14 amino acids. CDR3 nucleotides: TGTGCCAGCAGCTCATACGAGAGTTACAATGGGCAGTTCTTC. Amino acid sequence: CASSSYESYNGQFF.

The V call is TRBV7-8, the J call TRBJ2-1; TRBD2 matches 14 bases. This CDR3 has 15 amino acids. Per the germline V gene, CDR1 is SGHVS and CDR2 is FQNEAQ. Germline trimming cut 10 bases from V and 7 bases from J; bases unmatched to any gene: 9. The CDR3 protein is CATLGLAGGRNEQFF. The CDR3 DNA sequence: TGTGCCACCCTCGGACTAGCGGGGGGCAGGAATGAGCAGTTCTTC.

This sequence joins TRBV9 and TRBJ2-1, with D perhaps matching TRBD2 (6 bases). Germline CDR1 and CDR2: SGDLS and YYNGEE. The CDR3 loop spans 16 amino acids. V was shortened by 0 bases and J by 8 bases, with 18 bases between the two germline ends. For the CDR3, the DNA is TGTGCCAGCAGCGTAGGAGGGGCGGGGCGTTGGGATGAGCAGTTCTTC. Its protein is CASSVGGAGRWDEQFF.

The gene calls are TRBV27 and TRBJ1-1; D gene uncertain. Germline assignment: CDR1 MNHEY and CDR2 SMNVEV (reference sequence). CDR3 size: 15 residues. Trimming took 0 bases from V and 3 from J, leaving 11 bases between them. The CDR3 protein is CASSLSGRWDTEAFF. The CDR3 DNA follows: TGTGCCAGCAGTTTATCGGGCCGATGGGACACTGAAGCTTTCTTT.

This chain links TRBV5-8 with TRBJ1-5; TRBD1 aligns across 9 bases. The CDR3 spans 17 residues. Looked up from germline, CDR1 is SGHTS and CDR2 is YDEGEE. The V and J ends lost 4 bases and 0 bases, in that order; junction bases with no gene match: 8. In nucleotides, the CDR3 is TGTGCCAGCAGCCCCCAGACAGGGGGGTTTAGCAATCAGCCCCAGCATTTT. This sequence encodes CASSPQTGGFSNQPQHF.

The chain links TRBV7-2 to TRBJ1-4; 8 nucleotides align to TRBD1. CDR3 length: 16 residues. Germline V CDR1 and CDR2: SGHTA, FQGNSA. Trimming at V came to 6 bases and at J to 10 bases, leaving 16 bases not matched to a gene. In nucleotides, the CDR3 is TGTGCCAGCAGTCGAACCGCAGGGGGCGAGGGTAGAAAACTGTTTTTT. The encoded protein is CASSRTAGGEGRKLFF.

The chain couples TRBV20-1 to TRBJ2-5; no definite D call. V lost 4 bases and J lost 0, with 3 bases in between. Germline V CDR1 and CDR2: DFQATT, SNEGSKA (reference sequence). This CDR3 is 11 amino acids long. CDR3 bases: TGCAGTGCTACCTACCAAGAGACCCAGTACTTC. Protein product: CSATYQETQYF.

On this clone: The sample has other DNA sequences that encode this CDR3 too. The CDR3 reads CASSPNRGSNEKLFF. DNA of the CDR3: TGTGCCAGTAGCCCGAACCGGGGGAGTAATGAAAAACTGTTTTTT. This chain uses TRBV19 with TRBJ1-4; D might be TRBD1 (5 bases). Deletions cut 6 bases from V and 4 bases from J, with 15 bases between. This CDR3 contains 15 residues. The V gene's germline CDR1 is LNHDA and CDR2 SQIVND (reference sequence).